The next 26 T cell receptor beta chains were all read from a single sample in a study of response to subunit inactivated influenza vaccine. A single record per CDR3 protein comes from TCRdb applying MiXCR to the RT-PCR reads. The sample includes around 520,000 distinct CDR3 sequences, roughly 25% seen only once; the top ten take over 1.5%. The sequenced sample was CD4+ T cells sorted from PBMCs, obtained roughly 5 days after vaccination. The origin of the receptors is a man between 50 and 59 years old who received an inactivated influenza vaccine.

This clonotype has only a few counts. The chain joins TRBV20-1 to TRBJ1-5; the match to TRBD1 covers 10 bases. The germline V gene has CDR1 DFQATT and CDR2 SNEGSKA (reference sequence). The CDR3 contains 15 residues. V dropped 6 bases and J dropped 0; count of bases not matched to a gene: 5. In nucleotides, the CDR3 is TGCAGTGCCCGGACAGGGGGAAATAGCAATCAGCCCCAGCATTTT. Amino acids: CSARTGGNSNQPQHF.

The chain links TRBV6-6 to TRBJ2-7; D is unclear. V was clipped by 2 bases and J by 10 bases, with 12 bases between them. Germline CDR1 reads MNHNY; CDR2 reads SVGAGI (reference sequence). The length of the CDR3 is 12 residues. The CDR3 protein is CASSYEAGSQYF. The DNA of the CDR3 is TGTGCCAGCAGTTACGAGGCCGGCAGCCAGTACTTC.

V and J are TRBV5-5 and TRBJ2-4, with D uncertain. The CDR3 totals 14 residues. Germline V gene data show CDR1 as SGHKS and CDR2 as YYEKEE (reference sequence). Trimming took off 0 bases at V and 1 base at J, with 5 bases between the two ends. CDR3 nucleotides: TGTGCCAGCAGCTTGGAACAGGCCAAAAACATTCAGTACTTC. Translated: CASSLEQAKNIQYF.

J is TRBJ2-1 and V is TRBV27, with D possibly TRBD1 on 6 matching bases. The germline V gene has CDR1 MNHEY and CDR2 SMNVEV (reference sequence). The CDR3 spans 17 residues. The V end was cut by 2 bases, the J end by 0 bases, with 14 bases between. CDR3 bases: TGTGCCAGCAGTTTAAAGGACAGCGGATCCTCCTACAATGAGCAGTTCTTC. This sequence encodes CASSLKDSGSSYNEQFF.

This clonotype has ten or more counts. This rearrangement joins TRBV7-2 to TRBJ2-1; unclear D gene. V shed 6 bases and J shed 4 bases, with 10 bases lying between them. This CDR3 is 13 amino acids long. The germline V gene encodes CDR1 SGHTA and CDR2 FQGNSA. The CDR3 DNA reads as TGTGCCAGCAGTTATCAAACATACAATGAGCAGTTCTTC. It encodes CASSYQTYNEQFF.

The rearrangement joins TRBV6-2 or TRBV6-3 to TRBJ2-3; TRBD2 aligns across 9 bases. This CDR3 has 12 amino acids. With V trimmed by 6 bases and J by 15 bases, 10 bases remained unmatched. Germline assignment: CDR1 MNHEY and CDR2 SVGEGT. This CDR3 is CASSDRLAERYF. The DNA of the CDR3 is TGTGCCAGCAGCGATCGACTAGCGGAGAGATATTTT.

This chain uses TRBV20-1 with TRBJ2-2; D gene unclear. The germline V and J ends were trimmed by 1 base and 6 bases, with 18 bases remaining between them. The V gene's germline CDR1 is DFQATT and CDR2 SNEGSKA (reference sequence). This CDR3 comprises 16 residues. The CDR3 nucleotides read TGCAGTGCTAGAGGGGATATCGCCCACTTCGCCGGGGAGCTGTTTTTT. Residues: CSARGDIAHFAGELFF.

The gene calls are TRBV20-1 and TRBJ1-5; 7 positions agree with TRBD1. Per germline, CDR1 DFQATT and CDR2 SNEGSKA (reference sequence). The length of the CDR3 is 13 residues. The V segment lost 5 bases and the J segment 5 bases; nucleotides outside the gene matches: 6. CDR3 region: CSASRQGDQPQHF. The CDR3 region has the DNA TGCAGTGCTTCAAGACAGGGCGATCAGCCCCAGCATTTT.

This clonotype was counted only a few times. This chain links TRBV5-4 with TRBJ2-2; 8 bases line up with TRBD1. Losses at the gene ends were 0 bases for V and 0 bases for J; bases not matched to a gene: 1. Germline CDR1 is SGHNT and CDR2 is YYREEE (reference sequence). CDR3 size: 16 residues. The DNA of the CDR3 is TGTGCCAGCAGCTTGGGGGGACAGGCGAACACCGGGGAGCTGTTTTTT. Translated, it gives CASSLGGQANTGELFF.

The chain carries TRBV6-1 and TRBJ2-7; D is unclear. The V end was cut by 5 bases, the J end by 5 bases, with 13 bases between. Germline CDR1 reads MNHNS; CDR2 reads SASEGT. The CDR3 totals 13 residues. The CDR3 coding sequence is TGTGCCAGCAGTCCCCTGGGCATCGACGAGCAGTACTTC. Its protein product is CASSPLGIDEQYF.

This clonotype was counted between two and nine times. The rearrangement joins TRBV5-1 to TRBJ1-6; D ambiguous. CDR1 is SGHRS, CDR2 YFSETQ, per germline. Trimming removed 2 bases at V and 0 bases at J, with 6 bases between. The CDR3 covers 15 residues. This CDR3 is CASSFDISYNSPLHF. CDR3 nucleotides: TGCGCCAGCAGCTTCGACATCTCCTATAATTCACCCCTCCACTTT. Full variable domain (missing parts from reference TRBV5-1 and TRBJ1-6): KAGVTQTPRYLIKTRGQQVTLSCSPISGHRSVSWYQQTPGQGLQFLFEYFSETQRNKGNFPGRFSGRQFSNSRSEMNVSTLELGDSALYLCASSFDISYNSPLHFGNGTRLTVT.

This chain connects TRBV3-1 to TRBJ2-1; D is undetermined. The CDR3 sequence is 14 residues long. Germline CDR1 reads LGHDT; CDR2 reads YNNKEL (reference sequence). V was clipped by 4 bases and J by 5 bases, with 12 bases between them. The CDR3 DNA sequence: TGTGCCAGCAGCCCCCAGGTCAGCCACAATGAGCAGTTCTTC. It specifies CASSPQVSHNEQFF.

This clonotype was recorded a few times. CDR3 bases: TGCGCCAGCAGCCCTTCCGGGACAGCCTACGAGCAGTACTTC. It yields the protein CASSPSGTAYEQYF. The rearrangement uses TRBV5-1 and TRBJ2-7; 7 bases align to TRBD1. This CDR3 region has 14 residues. Germline CDR1 SGHRS, CDR2 YFSETQ. V lost 4 bases, J lost 2 bases, and 6 bases stayed unmatched.

V and J are TRBV7-9 and TRBJ2-3; D is unresolved. Trimming took 5 bases from V and 0 from J, leaving 15 bases between them. Germline loops: CDR1 SEHNR, CDR2 FQNEAQ (reference sequence). The CDR3 contains 16 residues. CDR3: CASSPLYVDSTDTQYF. The CDR3 DNA reads as TGTGCCAGCAGCCCCCTGTATGTGGATAGCACAGATACGCAGTATTTT.

This clonotype has only a few counts. The gene calls are TRBV20-1 and TRBJ1-3, with unresolved D. V lost 3 bases and J lost 0, with 12 bases in between. The germline V gene encodes CDR1 DFQATT and CDR2 SNEGSKA (reference sequence). The CDR3 loop spans 15 amino acids. The CDR3 nucleotides read TGCAGTGCTAGGCGCGGCAGGACCTCTGGAAACACCATATATTTT. Protein sequence: CSARRGRTSGNTIYF.

This clonotype was detected only a few times. The rearrangement joins TRBV10-3 to TRBJ2-5, with 14 bases matching TRBD2. In germline, CDR1 is ENHRY, CDR2 SYGVKD. Trimming removed 6 bases from V and 5 bases from J; junction bases left unmatched: 2. CDR3 length: 14 residues. Here the CDR3 DNA reads TGTGCCATCAGGGGACTAGCGGGAGAGGAGACCCAGTACTTC. It specifies CAIRGLAGEETQYF.

This clonotype was detected only a few times. This CDR3 is CSAGVAGMGQETQYF. The CDR3 DNA reads TGCAGTGCTGGGGTAGCGGGAATGGGCCAAGAGACCCAGTACTTC. The V and J genes are TRBV20-1 and TRBJ2-5, with 8 nucleotides matching TRBD2. Germline V CDR1 and CDR2: DFQATT, SNEGSKA (reference sequence). The CDR3 is made up of 15 amino acids. The V gene end was trimmed by 5 bases and the J gene end by 1 base; junction bases not matched to a gene: 9.

In DNA form, the CDR3 reads TGCGCCAGCAGCCCCTTGGAGACCTACAATGAGCAGTTCTTC. Amino acids: CASSPLETYNEQFF. The chain recombines TRBV5-1 with TRBJ2-1; the D is unclear. With 4 bases removed from V and 2 bases from J, the gap between germline ends came to 10 bases. Germline values: CDR1 SGHRS, CDR2 YFSETQ. The CDR3 length is 14 residues.

The chain links TRBV20-1 to TRBJ1-4; a weak D match, TRBD1 (5 bases). CDR1 DFQATT and CDR2 SNEGSKA come from the germline V gene (reference sequence). This CDR3 is 19 amino acids long. Trimming shortened V by 0 bases and J by 0 bases, and 20 bases separated the two germline ends. The CDR3 reads CSARDRDRTLFATNEKLFF. In DNA form, the CDR3 reads TGCAGTGCTAGAGATAGGGACCGGACGTTATTTGCAACTAATGAAAAACTGTTTTTT.

The chain links TRBV7-9 to TRBJ1-6; D unresolved. This CDR3 contains 13 residues. CDR1 and CDR2 from the germline V gene are SEHNR and FQNEAQ (reference sequence). Trimming pared 4 bases from V and 9 bases from J, leaving 10 bases between. CDR3 sequence reads: CASSSGRVSPLHF. As DNA, the CDR3 is TGTGCCAGCAGCTCCGGACGGGTTTCACCCCTCCACTTT. Filled out from reference TRBV7-9 and TRBJ1-6, the complete variable domain reads DTGVSQNPRHKITKRGQNVTFRCDPISEHNRLYWYRQTLGQGPEFLTYFQNEAQLEKSRLLSDRFSAERPKGSFSTLEIQRTEQGDSAMYLCASSSGRVSPLHFGNGTRLTVT.

Only a few counts were recorded for this clonotype. The V call is TRBV5-5, the J call TRBJ2-4, with no clear D. CDR3 size: 13 residues. CDR1 is SGHKS, CDR2 YYEKEE, per germline (reference sequence). Deletions cut 1 base from V and 6 bases from J, with 8 bases between. CDR3 amino acids: CASSLRTPNIQYF. Written as DNA, the CDR3 is TGTGCCAGCAGCTTGCGGACGCCAAACATTCAGTACTTC.

This CDR3 is CASSLPPGSGLSYNEQFF. Written as DNA, the CDR3 is TGTGCCAGCAGCCTTCCGCCGGGGAGCGGATTATCCTACAATGAGCAGTTCTTC. The V call is TRBV11-1, the J call TRBJ2-1, with a tentative D call TRBD2 (5 bases). V was shortened by 5 bases and J by 1 base, with 21 bases between the two germline ends. The CDR3 extends over 18 amino acids. The germline gives CDR1 SGHAT, CDR2 FQDESV (reference sequence).

This clonotype turned up a few times. This rearrangement joins TRBV28 to TRBJ2-1, with D unclear. V was shortened by 6 bases and J by 8 bases, with 11 bases between the two germline ends. Germline CDR1 MDHEN, CDR2 SYDVKM. The CDR3 loop spans 12 amino acids. The CDR3 reads CASSPYRHEQFF. In nucleotides, the CDR3 is TGTGCCAGCAGCCCCTACCGCCATGAGCAGTTCTTC.

The gene calls are TRBV29-1 and TRBJ2-7, with D possibly matching TRBD1 (5 bases). CDR3 length: 13 residues. The germline V gene encodes CDR1 SQVTM and CDR2 ANQGSEA. V lost 4 bases and J lost 2, with 12 bases in between. The CDR3 protein is CSVGLDKTYEQYF. CDR3 DNA: TGCAGCGTTGGGCTGGACAAAACCTACGAGCAGTACTTC.

V and J are TRBV20-1 and TRBJ2-1; D tentatively fits TRBD1 or TRBD2 (6 bases each). The CDR3 spans 15 residues. Germline loops: CDR1 DFQATT, CDR2 SNEGSKA (reference sequence). The germline V and J ends were trimmed by 5 bases and 0 bases, with 14 bases remaining between them. The CDR3 DNA reads as TGCAGTGCTCGAGGGGGGTTTAACTCCTACAATGAGCAGTTCTTC. This codes for CSARGGFNSYNEQFF.

This clonotype has more than one count but fewer than ten. V usage is TRBV20-1 and J usage is TRBJ2-2; D may be TRBD1 or TRBD2 (5 bases each). CDR3 size: 15 residues. CDR1 is DFQATT, CDR2 SNEGSKA, per germline (reference sequence). Trimming left V 5 bases short and J 1 base short, with 14 bases between. The CDR3 DNA is TGCAGTGCTCGGCCCGGGACCCTGAACACCGGGGAGCTGTTTTTT. This gives the protein CSARPGTLNTGELFF.